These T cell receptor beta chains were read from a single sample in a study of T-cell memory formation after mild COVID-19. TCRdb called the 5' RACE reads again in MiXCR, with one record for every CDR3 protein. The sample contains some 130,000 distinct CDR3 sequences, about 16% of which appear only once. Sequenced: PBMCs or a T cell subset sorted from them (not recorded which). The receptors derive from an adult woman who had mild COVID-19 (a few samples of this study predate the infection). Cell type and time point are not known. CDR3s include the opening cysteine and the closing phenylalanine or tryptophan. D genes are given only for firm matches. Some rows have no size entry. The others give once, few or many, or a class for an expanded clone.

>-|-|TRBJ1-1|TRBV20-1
TGCAGTGCTAGAGATGTTAGGGGCACTGAAGCTTTCTTT
CSARDVRGTEAFF
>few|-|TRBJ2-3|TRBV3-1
TGTGCCAGCAGCCAAGTGTTTCGAATCGGGGGAAGCACAGATACGCAGTATTTT
CASSQVFRIGGSTDTQYF
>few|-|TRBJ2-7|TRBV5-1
TGCGCCAGCAGCCAGGATGGGTTAGAGGAGCAGTACTTC
CASSQDGLEEQYF
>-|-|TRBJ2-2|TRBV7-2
TGTGCCAGCAGCTTAGTTTCGCTGTGGGTGGGGAACACCGGGGAGCTGTTTTTT
CASSLVSLWVGNTGELFF
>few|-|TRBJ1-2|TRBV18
TGTGCCAGCTCACCTTACCGACAGGTTGGCTACACCTTC
CASSPYRQVGYTF
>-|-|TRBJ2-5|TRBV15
TGTGCCACCAGCAGAGATCACGGGGCCACGGAGACCCAGTACTTC
CATSRDHGATETQYF
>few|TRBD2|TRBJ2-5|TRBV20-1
TGCAGTGCAGCGGGACTAGCGGGGGGACTGGGTGAGACCCAGTACTTC
CSAAGLAGGLGETQYF
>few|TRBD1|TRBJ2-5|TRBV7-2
TGTGCCAGCAGCTTAACCGGGACAGGGGGAGAGACCCAGTACTTC
CASSLTGTGGETQYF
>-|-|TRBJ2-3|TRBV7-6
TGTGCCAGCAGCTTATATGACAGACCCACAGATACGCAGTATTTT
CASSLYDRPTDTQYF
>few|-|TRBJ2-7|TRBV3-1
TGTGCCAGCAGCCCCCAGGGGGGCGAGCAGTACTTC
CASSPQGGEQYF
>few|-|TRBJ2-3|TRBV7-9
TGTGCCAGCAGCTTAGATCGTGGCACAGATACGCAGTATTTT
CASSLDRGTDTQYF
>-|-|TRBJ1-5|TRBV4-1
TGCGCCAGCAGCCAAGGTACGCTTCCCGGGAGCGGCAATCAGCCCCAGCATTTT
CASSQGTLPGSGNQPQHF
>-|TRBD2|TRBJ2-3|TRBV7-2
TGTGCCAGCAGCTTAGTTACCGGCGGGAGTGATGTGAATTTT
CASSLVTGGSDVNF
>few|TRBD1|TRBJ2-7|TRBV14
TGTGCCAGCAGCCCTGGGTCCCGGGACAGCTCCTACGAGCAGTACTTC
CASSPGSRDSSYEQYF
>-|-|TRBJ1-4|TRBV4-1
TGCGCCAGCAGCCAGGCTCCTCACAGGTCAACTAATGAAAAACTGTTTTTT
CASSQAPHRSTNEKLFF
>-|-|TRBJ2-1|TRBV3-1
TGTGCCAGCAGCCCACGACAGGGACTAGGCTCCTACAATGAGCAGTTCTTC
CASSPRQGLGSYNEQFF
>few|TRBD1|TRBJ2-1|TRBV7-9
TGTGCCAGCAGCTCCCGGACAGGGTGGTACAATGAGCAGTTCTTC
CASSSRTGWYNEQFF
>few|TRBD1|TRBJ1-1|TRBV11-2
TGTGCCAGCAGCCCCTCCGGGACAGGGGGCGCCTACACTGAAGCTTTCTTT
CASSPSGTGGAYTEAFF
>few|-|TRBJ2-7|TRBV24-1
TGTGCCACCAGTGATAGGCGGGGCTCCTACGAGCAGTACTTC
CATSDRRGSYEQYF
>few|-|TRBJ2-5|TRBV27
TGTGCCAGCAGTTCGTTCAGCGGTATTGGAGGGGAGACCCAGTACTTC
CASSSFSGIGGETQYF
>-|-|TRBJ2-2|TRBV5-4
TGTGCCAGCAGCCGCCAGAGGGAGCGGATCACCGGGGAGCTGTTTTTT
CASSRQRERITGELFF
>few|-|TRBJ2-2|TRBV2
TGTGCCAGCAGTGAACAGGGTTCCGGGGAGCTGTTTTTT
CASSEQGSGELFF
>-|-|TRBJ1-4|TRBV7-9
TGTGTCACCGCAGGGAGGAGTGAAAAACTGTTTTTT
CVTAGRSEKLFF
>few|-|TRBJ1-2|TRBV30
TGTGCCTGGAGCCGCGACAGGTCTAACTATGGCTACACCTTC
CAWSRDRSNYGYTF
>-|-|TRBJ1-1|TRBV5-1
TGCGCCAGCAGCTTGGGAACATTAGGACTGTCGAACACTGAAGCTTTCTTT
CASSLGTLGLSNTEAFF
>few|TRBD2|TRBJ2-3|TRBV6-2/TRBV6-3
TGTGCCAGCAGTTACTCAGGACTAGCGGAAGATACGCAGTATTTT
CASSYSGLAEDTQYF